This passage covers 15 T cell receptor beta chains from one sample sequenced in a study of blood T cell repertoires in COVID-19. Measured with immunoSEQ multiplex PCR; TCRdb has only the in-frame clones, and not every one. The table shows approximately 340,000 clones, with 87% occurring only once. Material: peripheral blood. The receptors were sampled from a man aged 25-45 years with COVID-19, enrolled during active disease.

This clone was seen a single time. The CDR3 region has the DNA TGTGCCAGCAGCGTGCCAGGCCGATCGGCTAACTATGGCTACACCTTC. Translated: CASSVPGRSANYGYTF. The V gene is TRBV5-4, the J gene TRBJ1-2; no firm D call. Trimming took 4 bases from V and 0 from J, leaving 16 bases between them. Germline CDR1 reads SGHNT; CDR2 reads YYREEE (reference sequence). CDR3 size: 16 residues.

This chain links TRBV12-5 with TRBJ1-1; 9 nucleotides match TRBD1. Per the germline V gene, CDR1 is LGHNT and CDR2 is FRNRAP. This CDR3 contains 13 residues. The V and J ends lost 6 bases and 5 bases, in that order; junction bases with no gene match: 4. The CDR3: CASGATGGTEAFF. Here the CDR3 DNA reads TGTGCTAGTGGAGCGACAGGGGGGACTGAAGCTTTCTTT.

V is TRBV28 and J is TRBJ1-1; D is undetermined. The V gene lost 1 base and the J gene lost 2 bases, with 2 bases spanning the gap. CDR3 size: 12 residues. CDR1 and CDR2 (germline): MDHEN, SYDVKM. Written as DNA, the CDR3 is TGTGCCAGCAGTTTATCAAACACTGAAGCTTTCTTT. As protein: CASSLSNTEAFF. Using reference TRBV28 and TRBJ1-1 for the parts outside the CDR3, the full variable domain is DVKVTQSSRYLVKRTGEKVFLECVQDMDHENMFWYRQDPGLGLRLIYFSYDVKMKEKGDIPEGYSVSREKKERFSLILESASTNQTSMYLCASSLSNTEAFFGQGTRLTVV.

The CDR3 is CASSLDGQGAYTEAFF. The CDR3 region has the DNA TGTGCCAGCAGCTTGGATGGACAGGGGGCGTACACTGAAGCTTTCTTT. The chain is built from TRBV5-4 and TRBJ1-1; the match to TRBD1 covers 11 bases. V trimming: 0 bases; J trimming: 3 bases; junction bases outside the gene matches: 4. Germline V gene lookup returns CDR1 SGHNT and CDR2 YYREEE (reference sequence). The CDR3 has 16 residues.

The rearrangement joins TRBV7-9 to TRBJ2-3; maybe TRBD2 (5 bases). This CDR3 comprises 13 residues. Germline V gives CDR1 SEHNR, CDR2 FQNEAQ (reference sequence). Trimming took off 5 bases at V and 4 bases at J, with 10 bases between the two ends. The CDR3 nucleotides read TGTGCCAGCAGCGGTAGCGTCGCAGATACGCAGTATTTT. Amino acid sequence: CASSGSVADTQYF.

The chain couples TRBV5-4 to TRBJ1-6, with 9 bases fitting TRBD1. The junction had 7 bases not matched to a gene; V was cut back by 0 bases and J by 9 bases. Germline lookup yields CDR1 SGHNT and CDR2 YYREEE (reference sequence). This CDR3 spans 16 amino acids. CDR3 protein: CASSLDVGQGPSPLHF. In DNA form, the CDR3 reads TGTGCCAGCAGCTTGGACGTGGGACAGGGCCCTTCACCCCTCCACTTT. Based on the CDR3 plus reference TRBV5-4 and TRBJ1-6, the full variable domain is ETGVTQSPTHLIKTRGQQVTLRCSSQSGHNTVSWYQQALGQGPQFIFQYYREEENGRGNFPPRFSGLQFPNYSSELNVNALELDDSALYLCASSLDVGQGPSPLHFGNGTRLTVT.

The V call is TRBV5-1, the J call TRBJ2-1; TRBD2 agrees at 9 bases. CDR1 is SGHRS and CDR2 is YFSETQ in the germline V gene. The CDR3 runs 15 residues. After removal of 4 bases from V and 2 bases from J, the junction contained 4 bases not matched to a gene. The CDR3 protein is CASSPGGGAYNEQFF. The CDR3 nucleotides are TGCGCCAGCAGCCCAGGCGGGGGGGCCTACAATGAGCAGTTCTTC.

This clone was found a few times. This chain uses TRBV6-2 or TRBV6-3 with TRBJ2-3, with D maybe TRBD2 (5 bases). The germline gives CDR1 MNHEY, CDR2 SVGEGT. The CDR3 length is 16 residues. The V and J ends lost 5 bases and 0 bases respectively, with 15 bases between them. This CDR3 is CASSRPGGSSTDTQYF. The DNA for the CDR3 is TGTGCCAGCAGTAGACCCGGAGGCTCTAGCACAGATACGCAGTATTTT.

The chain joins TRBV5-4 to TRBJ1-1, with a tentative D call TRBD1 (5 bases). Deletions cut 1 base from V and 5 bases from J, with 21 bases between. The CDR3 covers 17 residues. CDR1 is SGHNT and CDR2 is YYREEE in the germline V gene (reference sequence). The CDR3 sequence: CASSLRLGTAGGTEAFF. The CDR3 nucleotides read TGTGCCAGCAGCTTGAGGTTGGGAACAGCCGGGGGAACTGAAGCTTTCTTT.

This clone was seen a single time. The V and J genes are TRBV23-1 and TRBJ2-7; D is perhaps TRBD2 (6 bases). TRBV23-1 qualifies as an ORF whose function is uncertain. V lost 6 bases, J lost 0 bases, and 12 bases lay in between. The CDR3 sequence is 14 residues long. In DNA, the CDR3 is TGCGCCAGCAGACTAGCTGATGGCTCCTACGAGCAGTACTTC. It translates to CASRLADGSYEQYF.

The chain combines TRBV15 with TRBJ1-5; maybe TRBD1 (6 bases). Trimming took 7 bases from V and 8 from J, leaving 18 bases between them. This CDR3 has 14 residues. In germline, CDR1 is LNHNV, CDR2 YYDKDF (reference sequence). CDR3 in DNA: TGTGCCACCACCCCGACAGACAGGAAGGAGCCCCAGCATTTT. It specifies CATTPTDRKEPQHF.

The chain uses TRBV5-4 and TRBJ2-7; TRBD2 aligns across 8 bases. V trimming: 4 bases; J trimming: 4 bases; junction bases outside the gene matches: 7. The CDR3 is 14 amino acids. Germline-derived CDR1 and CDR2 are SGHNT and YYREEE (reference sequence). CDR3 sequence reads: CASSNQAGVYEQYF. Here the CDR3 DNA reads TGTGCCAGCAGCAACCAAGCGGGGGTATACGAGCAGTACTTC.

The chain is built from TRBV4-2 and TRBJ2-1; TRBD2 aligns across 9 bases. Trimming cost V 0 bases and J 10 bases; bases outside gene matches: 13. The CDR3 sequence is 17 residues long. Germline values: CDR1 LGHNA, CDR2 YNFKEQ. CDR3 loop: CASSQDRAGGKGEEQFF. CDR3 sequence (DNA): TGTGCCAGCAGCCAAGATCGAGCGGGGGGAAAAGGAGAGGAGCAGTTCTTC.

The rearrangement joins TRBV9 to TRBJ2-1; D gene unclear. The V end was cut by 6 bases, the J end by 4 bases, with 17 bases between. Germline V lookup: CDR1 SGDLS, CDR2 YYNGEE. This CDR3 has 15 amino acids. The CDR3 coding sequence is TGTGCCAGCAAATCCACGTCGTCCGGGTACAATGAGCAGTTCTTC. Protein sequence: CASKSTSSGYNEQFF.

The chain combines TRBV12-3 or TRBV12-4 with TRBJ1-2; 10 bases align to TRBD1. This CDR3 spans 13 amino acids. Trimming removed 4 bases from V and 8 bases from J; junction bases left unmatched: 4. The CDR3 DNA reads TGTGCCAGCAGTTCCGGGACAGGGGTAGGCTACACCTTC. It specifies CASSSGTGVGYTF.